This note documents a single TCR beta chain sequence. Then a second PCR, running roughly 7 to 11 cycles, was carried out with a sample-barcoded 5' primer and a J-beta primer mix. A single record per CDR3 protein comes from TCRdb applying MiXCR to the 5' RACE reads. The sample has some 690,000 distinct CDR3 sequences, 22% seen once. The record originates from a study of blood T cells in healthy people across ages. Study summary: Template switching captured about one barcoded beta molecule per two T cells.

Germline loops: CDR1 SGHAT, CDR2 FQNNGV. The CDR3 sequence is 13 residues long. V lost 3 bases and J lost 9, with 13 bases in between. Input material: blood. The TCR comes from a man aged 70 or older in good health. The chain uses TRBV11-2 and TRBJ2-3; D is ambiguous. The CDR3 DNA follows: TGTGCCAGCAGCTTTCGTGCAGACGCAACGCAGTATTTT. Protein product: CASSFRADATQYF.